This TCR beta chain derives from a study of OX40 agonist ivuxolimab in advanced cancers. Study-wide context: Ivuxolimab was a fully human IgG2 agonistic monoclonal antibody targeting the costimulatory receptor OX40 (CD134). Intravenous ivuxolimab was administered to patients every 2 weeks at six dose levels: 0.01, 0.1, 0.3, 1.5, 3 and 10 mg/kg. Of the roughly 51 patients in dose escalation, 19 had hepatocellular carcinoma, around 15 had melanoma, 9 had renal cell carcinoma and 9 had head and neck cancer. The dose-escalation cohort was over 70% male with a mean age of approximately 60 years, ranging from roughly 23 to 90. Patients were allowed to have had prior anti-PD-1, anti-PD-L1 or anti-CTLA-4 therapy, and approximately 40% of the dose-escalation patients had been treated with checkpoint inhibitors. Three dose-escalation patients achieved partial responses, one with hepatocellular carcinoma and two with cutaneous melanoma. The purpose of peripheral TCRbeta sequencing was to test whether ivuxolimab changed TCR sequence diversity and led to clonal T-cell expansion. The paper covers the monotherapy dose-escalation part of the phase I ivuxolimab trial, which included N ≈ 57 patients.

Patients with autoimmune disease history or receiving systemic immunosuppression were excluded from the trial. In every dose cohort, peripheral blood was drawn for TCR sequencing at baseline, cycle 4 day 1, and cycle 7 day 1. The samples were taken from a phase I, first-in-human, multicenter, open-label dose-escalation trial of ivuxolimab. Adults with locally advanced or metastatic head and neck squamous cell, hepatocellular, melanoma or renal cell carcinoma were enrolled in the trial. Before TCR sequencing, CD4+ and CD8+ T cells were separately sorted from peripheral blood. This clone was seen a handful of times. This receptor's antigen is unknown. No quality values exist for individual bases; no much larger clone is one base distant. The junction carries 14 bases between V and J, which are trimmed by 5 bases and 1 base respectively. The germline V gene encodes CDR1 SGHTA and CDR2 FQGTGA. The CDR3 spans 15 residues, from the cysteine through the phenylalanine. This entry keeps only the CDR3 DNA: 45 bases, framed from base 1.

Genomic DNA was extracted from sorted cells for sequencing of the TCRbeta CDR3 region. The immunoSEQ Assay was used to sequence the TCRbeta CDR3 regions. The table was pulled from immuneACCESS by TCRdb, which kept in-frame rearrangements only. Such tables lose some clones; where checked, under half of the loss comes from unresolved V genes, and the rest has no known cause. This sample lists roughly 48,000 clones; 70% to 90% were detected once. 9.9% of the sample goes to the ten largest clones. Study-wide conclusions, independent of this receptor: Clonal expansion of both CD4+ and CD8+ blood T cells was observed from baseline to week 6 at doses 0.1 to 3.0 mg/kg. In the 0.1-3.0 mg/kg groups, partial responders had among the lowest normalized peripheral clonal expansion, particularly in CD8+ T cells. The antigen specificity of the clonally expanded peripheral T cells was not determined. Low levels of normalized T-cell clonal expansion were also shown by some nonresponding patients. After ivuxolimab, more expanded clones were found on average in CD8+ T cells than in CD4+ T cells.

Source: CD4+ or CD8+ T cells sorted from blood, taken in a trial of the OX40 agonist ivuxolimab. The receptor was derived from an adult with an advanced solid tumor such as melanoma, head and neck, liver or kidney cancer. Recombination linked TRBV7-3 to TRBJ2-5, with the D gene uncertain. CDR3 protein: CASSPLPLPQETQYF. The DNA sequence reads TGTGCCAGCAGCCCTCTTCCCTTGCCCCAAGAGACCCAGTACTTC. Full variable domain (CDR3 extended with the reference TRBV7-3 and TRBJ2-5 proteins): GAGVSQTPSNKVTEKGKYVELRCDPISGHTALYWYRQSLGQGPEFLIYFQGTGAADDSGLPNDRFFAVRPEGSVSTLKIQRTERGDSAVYLCASSPLPLPQETQYFGPGTRLLVL.